These 5 T cell receptor beta chains originate from one sample sequenced in a study of blood T cell dynamics during melanoma immunotherapy. The method was immunoSEQ multiplex PCR; TCRdb's version includes in-frame clones alone and lacks a portion of them. The sample has 25,000 to 35,000 clones, roughly 84% seen once. Time point described: week 3, after first cycle of checkpoint inhibitor. The material sequenced was blood, taken from a patient treated with checkpoint blockade. These TCRs come from a human donor with melanoma.

This clone turned up a few times. The chain uses TRBV7-9 and TRBJ1-1; D perhaps matches TRBD1 (5 bases). Trimming took 1 base from V and 9 from J, leaving 9 bases between them. CDR1 SEHNR and CDR2 FQNEAQ come from the germline V gene (reference sequence). The CDR3 extends over 12 amino acids. The CDR3 reads CASSLGQNQAFF. The CDR3 nucleotides are TGTGCCAGCAGCTTAGGACAGAACCAAGCTTTCTTT.

This sequence joins TRBV6-4 and TRBJ1-5; D may be TRBD1 (5 bases). V was shortened by 4 bases and J by 7 bases, with 11 bases between the two germline ends. This CDR3 region has 13 residues. Germline values: CDR1 MRHNA, CDR2 SNTAGT. The CDR3 sequence is CASSVEGKQPQHF. CDR3 coding DNA: TGTGCCAGCAGTGTTGAGGGGAAACAGCCCCAGCATTTT.

The chain recombines TRBV5-6 with TRBJ1-3; D is perhaps TRBD1 (6 bases). Deletions cut 2 bases from V and 3 bases from J, with 12 bases between. CDR3 length: 15 residues. Per germline, CDR1 SGHDT and CDR2 YYEEEE. CDR3 nucleotide sequence: TGTGCCAGCAGCTTTGGGGGGGCGCATGGAAACACCATATATTTT. This gives the protein CASSFGGAHGNTIYF.

The chain uses TRBV28 and TRBJ2-3; TRBD1 agrees at 11 bases. The length of the CDR3 is 15 residues. Germline CDR1 is MDHEN and CDR2 is SYDVKM. V lost 3 bases to trimming and J lost 6 bases; unmatched junction nucleotides: 5. The CDR3 nucleotides read TGTGCCAGCAGTTTTACCGGGACAGGGGGGGATACGCAGTATTTT. It specifies CASSFTGTGGDTQYF.

The chain uses TRBV29-1 and TRBJ2-1; D call uncertain. Per the germline V gene, CDR1 is SQVTM and CDR2 is ANQGSEA. Trimming removed 2 bases at V and 4 bases at J, with 6 bases between. CDR3 length equals 12 residues. CDR3: CSVETEYNEQFF. Written as DNA, the CDR3 is TGCAGCGTTGAAACCGAGTACAATGAGCAGTTCTTC.